Listed below are T cell receptor beta chains from one sample, sequenced in a study of blood T cell repertoires in COVID-19. Profiling relied on immunoSEQ multiplex PCR, and the TCRdb table lists in-frame clones only, not all of them. The sample shows roughly 300,000 clones, around four fifths of them seen only once. Material for sequencing was peripheral blood. The receptor source for this set is a woman between 50 and 59 years old with acute or convalescent COVID-19. CDR3s include the opening cysteine and the closing phenylalanine or tryptophan. D genes are given only for firm matches. Size is stated for part of the rows, as once, few or many counts, or as a class when the clone is expanded.

D gene,V gene,clone size,J gene,CDR3 DNA,CDR3 protein
NA,TRBV5-6,NA,TRBJ1-6,TGTGCCAGCAGCCCCAGGGGTTCTAATTCACCCCTCCACTTT,CASSPRGSNSPLHF
TRBD2,TRBV9,NA,TRBJ2-1,TGTGCCAGCAGCGTAACTAGCGGGAGGGGCAATGAGCAGTTCTTC,CASSVTSGRGNEQFF
NA,TRBV30,NA,TRBJ1-2,TGTGCCTGCCCTGCCACCCCCCAGGGCCAAGCTAACTATGGCTACACCTTC,CACPATPQGQANYGYTF
TRBD1,TRBV2,NA,TRBJ1-4,TGTGCCAGCAGATCCCAGACAGGGGCTAATGAAAAACTGTTTTTT,CASRSQTGANEKLFF
NA,TRBV7-2,NA,TRBJ1-5,TGTGCCAGCAGCTCCCTAACAGGGTCGGGGCAGCCCCAGCATTTT,CASSSLTGSGQPQHF
TRBD1,TRBV28,NA,TRBJ1-3,TGTGCCACCCTGGGGGGAACAGGGGGCAGGTCTGGAAACACCATATATTTT,CATLGGTGGRSGNTIYF
NA,TRBV2,NA,TRBJ1-4,TGTGCCAGCAGTGAAGACAGCCGGGTGGGGCAACTGTTTTTT,CASSEDSRVGQLFF
NA,TRBV30,NA,TRBJ1-5,TGTGCCTGGAGTGCGCTCCAGGGCAATCAGCCCCAGCATTTT,CAWSALQGNQPQHF
NA,TRBV12-5,NA,TRBJ2-5,TGTGCTAGTGGTTTCATGACAGGAGGAGAGACCCAGTACTTC,CASGFMTGGETQYF
NA,TRBV6-6,NA,TRBJ1-2,TGTGCCAGCAGTTACTCGTCCGACAGTTTCCATGGCTACACCTTC,CASSYSSDSFHGYTF
NA,TRBV7-3,NA,TRBJ2-2,TGTGCCAGCAGCTACCAGTCGGGATCCACCGGGGAGCTGTTTTTT,CASSYQSGSTGELFF
NA,TRBV7-3,NA,TRBJ2-6,TGTGCCAGCAGCTTCCCTCTCTCTGGGGCCAACGTCCTGACTTTC,CASSFPLSGANVLTF
NA,TRBV24-1,NA,TRBJ2-2,TGTGCCACCAGTGACAGTGTGGCAGGGCAGGACACCGGGGAGCTGTTTTTT,CATSDSVAGQDTGELFF
TRBD1,TRBV7-9,NA,TRBJ1-1,TGTGCCAGCAGCTTAGCTTGGACAGGGGAAGTACATGAAGCTTTCTTT,CASSLAWTGEVHEAFF
NA,TRBV12-3/TRBV12-4,once,TRBJ2-1,TGTGCCAGCAGGTCCGGGACTTACAATGAGCAGTTCTTC,CASRSGTYNEQFF
TRBD1,TRBV12-3/TRBV12-4,NA,TRBJ2-3,TGTGCCACAAGACAGGGGACCACAGATACGCAGTATTTT,CATRQGTTDTQYF
TRBD2,TRBV7-9,NA,TRBJ2-1,TGTGCCAGCAGCGCGATAGCGGGAGGGCCGGATGAGCAGTTCTTC,CASSAIAGGPDEQFF
TRBD1,TRBV6-6,NA,TRBJ1-2,TGTGCCAGCAGTTACGGACAGGGGCGTGGCTATGGCTACACCTTC,CASSYGQGRGYGYTF
NA,TRBV5-1,NA,TRBJ1-4,TGCGCCAGCAGCTTGGGTCTTACAGGAGAGGAAAAACTGTTTTTT,CASSLGLTGEEKLFF
TRBD1,TRBV25-1,NA,TRBJ1-5,TGTGCCAGCAGTGCCTCGACAGGGAACGGTCAGCCCCAGCATTTT,CASSASTGNGQPQHF
TRBD1,TRBV12-5,few,TRBJ1-6,TGTGCTAGTGGTTGGGAGACAGGGGTAAATTCACCCCTCCACTTT,CASGWETGVNSPLHF
NA,TRBV2,NA,TRBJ2-5,TGTGCCAGCAGTCTGGGGGGGACCCAGTACTTC,CASSLGGTQYF
TRBD1,TRBV5-6,once,TRBJ2-5,TGTGCCAGCAGCTTGGGGACAGGGAGGTGGGAGACCCAGTACTTC,CASSLGTGRWETQYF
NA,TRBV2,NA,TRBJ1-1,TGTGCCAGCAGTGAACTAAGGGGCACTGAAGCTTTCTTT,CASSELRGTEAFF
TRBD1,TRBV7-8,NA,TRBJ2-5,TGTGCCAGCAGTCACACCCCGGGGACAGGGGGGACCCAGTACTTC,CASSHTPGTGGTQYF
TRBD1,TRBV7-3,NA,TRBJ1-2,TGTGCCAGCAGCCCAACCGACAACAACAGGGGGGACTATGGCTACACCTTC,CASSPTDNNRGDYGYTF
NA,TRBV12-3/TRBV12-4,once,TRBJ2-5,TGTGCCAGCAGTTTAGTCCTAGAGACCCAGTACTTC,CASSLVLETQYF
NA,TRBV5-1,NA,TRBJ2-3,TGCGCCAGCAGCTTGGAAGCAGGTCTATACACAGATACGCAGTATTTT,CASSLEAGLYTDTQYF
TRBD1,TRBV3-1/TRBV3-2,NA,TRBJ1-6,TGTGCCAGCAGCCCTTCGATGGGACAGTCGAATTCACCCCTCCACTTT,CASSPSMGQSNSPLHF
NA,TRBV30,few,TRBJ1-5,TGTGCCTGGAGCGCGTGGGGGGATCAGCCCCAGCATTTT,CAWSAWGDQPQHF
NA,TRBV18,NA,TRBJ1-4,TGTGCCAGCTCACCACTAGGGGGATCAACTAATGAAAAACTGTTTTTT,CASSPLGGSTNEKLFF
NA,TRBV5-6,NA,TRBJ2-7,TGTGCCAGCAGCTCCGATTCGGGGTTCTACTACGAGCAGTACTTC,CASSSDSGFYYEQYF
TRBD1,TRBV6-1,NA,TRBJ1-2,TGTGCCAGCAGTGGGGGACAGGGGGCGCTTTCGGATGGCTACACCTTC,CASSGGQGALSDGYTF
NA,TRBV7-8,NA,TRBJ2-3,TGTGCCAGCAGCGTAGCACCGGGATCCGGCGTTGATACGCAGTATTTT,CASSVAPGSGVDTQYF
TRBD1,TRBV19,NA,TRBJ1-4,TGTGCCAGTAGTATGGGACAGGCAACTAATGAAAAACTGTTTTTT,CASSMGQATNEKLFF